The text below deals with one TCR beta chain. Its cognate antigen is unknown. TCR beta CDR3 amplification used RNA transcripts. In the first round, RT-PCR was carried out with HTBI primers, and a multiplex PCR formed the second round. One entry per CDR3 protein results from TCRdb running MiXCR on the multiplex PCR reads. The sample has almost 750,000 distinct CDR3 sequences, 35% to 50% seen once. Disease in donors with ophthalmopathy had moderate-to-severe activity, CAS ≥3, NOSPECS ≥4 and under 3 months' duration. PBMCs were density-gradient isolated from around 10 ml fresh blood. The sample comes from a study of Graves' ophthalmopathy and Graves' hyperthyroidism. Study-wide context: Peripheral blood was obtained at first diagnosis, ahead of any treatment. The study, taken as a whole, reports: Blood shared most expanded thyroid clonotypes above 0.001 frequency.

With 5 bases removed from V and 0 bases from J, the gap between germline ends came to 9 bases. CDR1 is SGHVS, CDR2 FNYEAQ, per germline. The CDR3 runs 14 residues. This TCR came from an adult man with Graves' ophthalmopathy. The sample comprised peripheral blood. This chain links TRBV7-6 with TRBJ2-3, with D uncertain. This chain's CDR3 is CASSETASTDTQYF. CDR3 nucleotide sequence: TGTGCCAGCAGCGAGACTGCTAGCACAGATACGCAGTATTTT.